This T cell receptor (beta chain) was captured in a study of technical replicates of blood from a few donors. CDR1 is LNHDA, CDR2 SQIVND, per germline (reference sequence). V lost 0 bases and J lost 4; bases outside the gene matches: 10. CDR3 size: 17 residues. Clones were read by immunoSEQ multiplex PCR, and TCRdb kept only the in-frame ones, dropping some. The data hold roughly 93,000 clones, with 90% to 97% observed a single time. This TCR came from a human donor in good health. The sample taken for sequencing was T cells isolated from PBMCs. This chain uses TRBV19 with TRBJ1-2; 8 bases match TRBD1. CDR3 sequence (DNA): TGTGCCAGTAGTATAGATCGTGTGAGACAGGGGATCTATGGCTACACCTTC. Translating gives CASSIDRVRQGIYGYTF.